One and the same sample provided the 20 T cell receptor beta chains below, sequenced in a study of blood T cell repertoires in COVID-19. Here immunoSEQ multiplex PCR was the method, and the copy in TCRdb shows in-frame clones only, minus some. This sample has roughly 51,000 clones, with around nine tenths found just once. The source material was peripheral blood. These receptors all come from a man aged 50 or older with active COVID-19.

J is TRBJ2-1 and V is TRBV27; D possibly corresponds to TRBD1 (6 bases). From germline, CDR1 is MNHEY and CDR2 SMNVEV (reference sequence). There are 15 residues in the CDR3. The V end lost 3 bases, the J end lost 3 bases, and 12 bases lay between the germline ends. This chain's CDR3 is CASSLYSGDYNEQFF. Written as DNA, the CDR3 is TGTGCCAGCAGTTTGTATTCAGGGGACTACAATGAGCAGTTCTTC.

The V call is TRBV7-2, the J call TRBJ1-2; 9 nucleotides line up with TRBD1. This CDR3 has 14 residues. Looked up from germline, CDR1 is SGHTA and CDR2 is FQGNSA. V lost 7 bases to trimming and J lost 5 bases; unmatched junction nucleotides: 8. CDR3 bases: TGTGCCAGCACTCTGGGGGGACAGGGTTATGGCTACACCTTC. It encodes CASTLGGQGYGYTF.

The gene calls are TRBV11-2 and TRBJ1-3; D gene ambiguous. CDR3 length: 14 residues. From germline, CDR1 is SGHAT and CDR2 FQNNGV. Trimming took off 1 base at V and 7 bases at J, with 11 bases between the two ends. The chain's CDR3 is CASSLGRAGNTIYF. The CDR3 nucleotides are TGTGCCAGCAGCTTAGGTCGGGCGGGGAACACCATATATTTT.

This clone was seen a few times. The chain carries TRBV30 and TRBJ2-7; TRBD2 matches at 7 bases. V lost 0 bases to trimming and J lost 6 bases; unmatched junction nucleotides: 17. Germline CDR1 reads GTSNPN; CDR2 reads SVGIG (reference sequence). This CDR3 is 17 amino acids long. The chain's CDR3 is CAWSVSSGTTLAGEQYF. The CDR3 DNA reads TGTGCCTGGAGTGTATCTAGCGGAACCACCCTTGCCGGCGAGCAGTACTTC.

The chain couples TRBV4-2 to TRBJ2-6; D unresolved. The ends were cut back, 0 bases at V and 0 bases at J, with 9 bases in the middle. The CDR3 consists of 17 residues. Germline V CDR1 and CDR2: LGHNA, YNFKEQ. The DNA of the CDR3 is TGTGCCAGCAGCCAAGAGGGCGAGATCTCTGGGGCCAACGTCCTGACTTTC. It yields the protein CASSQEGEISGANVLTF.

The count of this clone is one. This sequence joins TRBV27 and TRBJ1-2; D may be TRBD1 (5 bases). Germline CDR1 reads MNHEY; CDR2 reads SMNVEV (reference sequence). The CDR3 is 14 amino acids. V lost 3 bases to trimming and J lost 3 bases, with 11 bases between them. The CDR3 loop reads CASSFGASDYGYTF. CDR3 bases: TGTGCCAGCAGTTTTGGGGCTAGTGACTATGGCTACACCTTC.

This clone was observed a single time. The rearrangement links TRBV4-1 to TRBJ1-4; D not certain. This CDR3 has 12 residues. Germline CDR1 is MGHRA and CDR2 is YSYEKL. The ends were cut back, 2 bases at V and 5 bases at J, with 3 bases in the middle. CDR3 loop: CASSQPNEKLFF. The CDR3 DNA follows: TGCGCCAGCAGCCAACCGAATGAAAAACTGTTTTTT.

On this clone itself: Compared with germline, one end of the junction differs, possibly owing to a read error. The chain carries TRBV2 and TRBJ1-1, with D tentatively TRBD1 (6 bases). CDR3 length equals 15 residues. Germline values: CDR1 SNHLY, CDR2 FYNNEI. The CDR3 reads CASCESGQQNTEAFF. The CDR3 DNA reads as TGTGCCAGCTGTGAATCAGGACAGCAGAACACTGAAGCTTTCTTT.

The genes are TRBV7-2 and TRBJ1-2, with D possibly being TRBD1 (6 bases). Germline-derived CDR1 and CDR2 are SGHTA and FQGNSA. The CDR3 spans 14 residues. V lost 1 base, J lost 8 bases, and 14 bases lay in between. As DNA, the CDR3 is TGTGCCAGCAGCTTAGGGGGTGTGGGACAAGGCTACACCTTC. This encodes CASSLGGVGQGYTF. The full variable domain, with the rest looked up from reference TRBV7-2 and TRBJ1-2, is GAGVSQSPSNKVTEKGKDVELRCDPISGHTALYWYRQSLGQGLEFLIYFQGNSAPDKSGLPSDRFSAERTGGSVSTLTIQRTQQEDSAVYLCASSLGGVGQGYTFGSGTRLTVV.

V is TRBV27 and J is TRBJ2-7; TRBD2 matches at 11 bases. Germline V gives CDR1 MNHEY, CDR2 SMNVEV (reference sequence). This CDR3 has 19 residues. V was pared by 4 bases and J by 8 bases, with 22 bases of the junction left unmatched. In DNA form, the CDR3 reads TGTGCCAGCAGTTCAGGGGCGGCGGTGTTAGCGGGAGGGCCGTCGAAGCAGTACTTC. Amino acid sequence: CASSSGAAVLAGGPSKQYF.

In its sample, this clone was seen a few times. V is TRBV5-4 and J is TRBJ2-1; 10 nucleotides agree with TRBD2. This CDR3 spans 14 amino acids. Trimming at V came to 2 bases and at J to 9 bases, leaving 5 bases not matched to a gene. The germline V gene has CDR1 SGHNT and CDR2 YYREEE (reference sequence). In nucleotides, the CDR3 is TGTGCCAGCAGCTTAGCGGGGGGGTGGCTTGAGCAGTTCTTC. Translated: CASSLAGGWLEQFF.

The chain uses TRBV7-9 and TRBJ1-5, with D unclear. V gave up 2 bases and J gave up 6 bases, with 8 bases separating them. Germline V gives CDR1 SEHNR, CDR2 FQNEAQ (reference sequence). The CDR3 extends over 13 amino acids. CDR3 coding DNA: TGTGCCAGCAGCTTATTAAGGAGTCAGCCCCAGCATTTT. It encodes CASSLLRSQPQHF. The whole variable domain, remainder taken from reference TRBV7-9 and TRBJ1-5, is DTGVSQNPRHKITKRGQNVTFRCDPISEHNRLYWYRQTLGQGPEFLTYFQNEAQLEKSRLLSDRFSAERPKGSFSTLEIQRTEQGDSAMYLCASSLLRSQPQHFGDGTRLSIL.

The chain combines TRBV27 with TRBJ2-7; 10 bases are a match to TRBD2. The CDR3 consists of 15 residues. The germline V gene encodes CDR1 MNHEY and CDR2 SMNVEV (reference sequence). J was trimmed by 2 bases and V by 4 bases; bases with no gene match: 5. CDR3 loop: CASSYQRGGAYEQYF. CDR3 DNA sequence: TGTGCCAGCAGTTATCAGCGGGGGGGGGCCTACGAGCAGTACTTC.

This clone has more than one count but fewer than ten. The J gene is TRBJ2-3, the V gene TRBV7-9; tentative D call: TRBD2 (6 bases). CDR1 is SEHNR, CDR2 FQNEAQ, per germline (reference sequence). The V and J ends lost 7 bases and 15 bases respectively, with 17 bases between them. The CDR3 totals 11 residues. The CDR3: CASIWGGVAYF. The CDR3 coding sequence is TGTGCCAGCATCTGGGGCGGGGTAGCATATTTT. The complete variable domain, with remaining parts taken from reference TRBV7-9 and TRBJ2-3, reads DTGVSQNPRHKITKRGQNVTFRCDPISEHNRLYWYRQTLGQGPEFLTYFQNEAQLEKSRLLSDRFSAERPKGSFSTLEIQRTEQGDSAMYLCASIWGGVAYFGPGTRLTVL.

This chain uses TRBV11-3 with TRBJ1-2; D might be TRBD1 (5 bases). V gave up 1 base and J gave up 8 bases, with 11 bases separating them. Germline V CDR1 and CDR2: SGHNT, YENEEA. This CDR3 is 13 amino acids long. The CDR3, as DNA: TGTGCCAGCAGCTTAGCCGGGGGGTACGGCTACACCTTC. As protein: CASSLAGGYGYTF.

CDR3 sequence: CASSATGFTGELFF. CDR3 in DNA: TGTGCCAGCAGTGCCACAGGGTTCACCGGGGAGCTGTTTTTT. This chain connects TRBV25-1 to TRBJ2-2, with a tentative D call TRBD1 (6 bases). The CDR3 has 14 residues. Germline V gives CDR1 MGHDK, CDR2 SYGVNS. V lost 4 bases to trimming and J lost 4 bases, with 10 bases between them.

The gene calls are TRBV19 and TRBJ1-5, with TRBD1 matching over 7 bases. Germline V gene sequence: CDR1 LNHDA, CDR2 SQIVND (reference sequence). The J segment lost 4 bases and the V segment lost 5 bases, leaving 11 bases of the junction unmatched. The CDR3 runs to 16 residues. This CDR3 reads CASSQGGRGNNQPQHF. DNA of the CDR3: TGTGCCAGTAGTCAGGGCGGCAGGGGGAATAATCAGCCCCAGCATTTT.

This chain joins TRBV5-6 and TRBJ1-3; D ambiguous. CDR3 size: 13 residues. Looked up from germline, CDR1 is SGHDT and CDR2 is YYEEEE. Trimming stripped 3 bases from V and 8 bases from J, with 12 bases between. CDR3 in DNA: TGTGCCAGCAGCTACGACACGTGGGACACCATATATTTT. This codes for CASSYDTWDTIYF.

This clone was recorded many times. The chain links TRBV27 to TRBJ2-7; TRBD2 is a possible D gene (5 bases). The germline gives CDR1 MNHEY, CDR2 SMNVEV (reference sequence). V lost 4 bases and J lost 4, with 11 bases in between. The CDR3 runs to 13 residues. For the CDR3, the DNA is TGTGCCAGCAGTTCCTTCGCGGGTTACGAGCAGTACTTC. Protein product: CASSSFAGYEQYF.

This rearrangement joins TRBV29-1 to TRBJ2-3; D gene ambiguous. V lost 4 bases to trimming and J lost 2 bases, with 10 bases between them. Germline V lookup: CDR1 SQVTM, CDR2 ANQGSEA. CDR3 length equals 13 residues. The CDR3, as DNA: TGCAGCGTTGGCGCCGGTTTCACAGATACGCAGTATTTT. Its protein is CSVGAGFTDTQYF.